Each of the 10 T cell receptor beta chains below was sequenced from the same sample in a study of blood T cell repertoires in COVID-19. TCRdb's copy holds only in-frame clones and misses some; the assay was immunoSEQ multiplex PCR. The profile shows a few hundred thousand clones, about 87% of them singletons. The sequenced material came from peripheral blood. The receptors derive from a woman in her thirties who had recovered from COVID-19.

The CDR3 sequence: CASSTGANQPQHF. The CDR3 nucleotides read TGTGCCAGTTCAACAGGCGCTAATCAGCCCCAGCATTTT. This chain uses TRBV12-3 or TRBV12-4 with TRBJ1-5, with D possibly matching TRBD1 (5 bases). The V and J ends lost 9 bases and 4 bases respectively, with 13 bases between them. The CDR3 is made up of 13 amino acids.

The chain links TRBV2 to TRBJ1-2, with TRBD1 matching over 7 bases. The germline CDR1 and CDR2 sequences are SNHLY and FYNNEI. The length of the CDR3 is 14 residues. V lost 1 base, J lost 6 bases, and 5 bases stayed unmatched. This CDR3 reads CASSEDVGQHGYTF. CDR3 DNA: TGTGCCAGCAGTGAAGATGTGGGACAGCATGGCTACACCTTC.

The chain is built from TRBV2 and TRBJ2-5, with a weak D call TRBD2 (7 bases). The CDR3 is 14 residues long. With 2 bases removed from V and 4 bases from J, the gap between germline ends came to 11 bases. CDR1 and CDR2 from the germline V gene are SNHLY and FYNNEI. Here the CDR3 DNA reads TGTGCCAGCAGTGAAAGGGGGGGCCGAGAGACCCAGTACTTC. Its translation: CASSERGGRETQYF.

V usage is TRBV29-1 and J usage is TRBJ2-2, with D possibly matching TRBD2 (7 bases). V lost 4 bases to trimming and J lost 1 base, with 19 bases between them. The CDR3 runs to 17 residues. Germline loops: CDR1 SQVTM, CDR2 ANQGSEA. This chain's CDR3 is CSVGGGPMIRNTGELFF. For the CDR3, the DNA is TGCAGCGTTGGGGGGGGCCCGATGATAAGGAACACCGGGGAGCTGTTTTTT.

CDR3 amino acids: CATSDGGNGAYTF. As DNA, the CDR3 is TGTGCCACCAGTGATGGAGGGAATGGTGCTTACACCTTC. The chain couples TRBV24-1 to TRBJ1-2; D not certain. With 3 bases removed from V and 11 bases from J, the gap between germline ends came to 15 bases. This CDR3 comprises 13 residues. Germline V CDR1 and CDR2: KGHDR, SFDVKD.

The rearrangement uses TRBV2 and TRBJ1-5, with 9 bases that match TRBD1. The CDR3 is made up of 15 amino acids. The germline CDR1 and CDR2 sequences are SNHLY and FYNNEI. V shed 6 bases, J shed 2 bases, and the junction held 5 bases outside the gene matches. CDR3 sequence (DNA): TGTGCCAGCAGCACCGACAGGGGGGGCAATCAGCCCCAGCATTTT. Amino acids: CASSTDRGGNQPQHF.

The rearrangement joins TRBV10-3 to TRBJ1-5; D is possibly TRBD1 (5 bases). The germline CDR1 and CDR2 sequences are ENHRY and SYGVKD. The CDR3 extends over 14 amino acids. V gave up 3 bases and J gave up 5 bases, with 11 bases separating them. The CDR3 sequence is CAISDQGLDQPQHF. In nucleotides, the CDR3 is TGTGCCATCAGTGACCAGGGATTGGATCAGCCCCAGCATTTT.

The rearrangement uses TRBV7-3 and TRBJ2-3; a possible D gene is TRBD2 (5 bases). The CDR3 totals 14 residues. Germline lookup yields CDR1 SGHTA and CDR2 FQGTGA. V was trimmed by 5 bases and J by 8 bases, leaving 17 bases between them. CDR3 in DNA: TGTGCCAGCAGCCTCCGACCCGAGAGCGGTACGCAGTATTTT. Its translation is CASSLRPESGTQYF. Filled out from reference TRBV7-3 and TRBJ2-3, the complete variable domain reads GAGVSQTPSNKVTEKGKYVELRCDPISGHTALYWYRQSLGQGPEFLIYFQGTGAADDSGLPNDRFFAVRPEGSVSTLKIQRTERGDSAVYLCASSLRPESGTQYFGPGTRLTVL.

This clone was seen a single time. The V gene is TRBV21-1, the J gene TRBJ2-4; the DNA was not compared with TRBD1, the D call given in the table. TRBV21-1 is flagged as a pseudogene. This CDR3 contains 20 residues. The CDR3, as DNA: TGTGCCAGCAGCAAAGCGGGAGGACAGGGAGATAAGATAGCCAAAAACATTCAGTACTTC. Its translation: CASSKAGGQGDKIAKNIQYF.

For the CDR3, the DNA is TGTGCCAGCAGTGAAATGGGCGGGATATTCACAGATACGCAGTATTTT. Amino acid sequence: CASSEMGGIFTDTQYF. This sequence joins TRBV2 and TRBJ2-3, with D possibly TRBD2 on 6 matching bases. Trimming took 2 bases from V and 2 from J, leaving 14 bases between them. This CDR3 region has 16 residues. The V gene's germline CDR1 is SNHLY and CDR2 FYNNEI.